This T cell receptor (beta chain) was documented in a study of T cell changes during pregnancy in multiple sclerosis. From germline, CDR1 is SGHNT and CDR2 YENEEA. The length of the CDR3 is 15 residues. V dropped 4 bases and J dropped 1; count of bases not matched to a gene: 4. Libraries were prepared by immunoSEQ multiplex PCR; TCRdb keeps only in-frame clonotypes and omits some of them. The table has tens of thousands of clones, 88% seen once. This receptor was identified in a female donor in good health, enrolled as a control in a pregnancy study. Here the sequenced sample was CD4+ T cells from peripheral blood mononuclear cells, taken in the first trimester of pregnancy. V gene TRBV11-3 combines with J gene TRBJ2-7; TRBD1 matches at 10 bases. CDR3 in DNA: TGTGCCAGCAGCTCTGTGGGACAGGGGTCCTACGAGCAGTACTTC. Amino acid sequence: CASSSVGQGSYEQYF.